This T cell receptor (beta chain) came from a study of memory CD4+ T cells and cytomegalovirus serostatus. Study in general: This sample comes from healthy Belgian adults, about nine CMV seropositive, around 26 seronegative.

The V gene lost 5 bases and the J gene lost 2 bases, with 9 bases spanning the gap. Looked up from germline, CDR1 is LNHDA and CDR2 is SQIVND (reference sequence). This CDR3 has 13 residues. Sequenced by immunoSEQ multiplex PCR; TCRdb stores in-frame clones only, minus some. This sample has under 50,000 clones, with 79% found just once. The sort gate was single viable CD3+CD4+CD8-CD45RO+ cells for memory CD4+ T cells. Total CD4+ T cells were enriched by CD4 positive selection. The receptor was derived from an adult in good health and CMV-seropositive. This chain connects TRBV19 to TRBJ2-5; possible D gene TRBD1, 5 bases. The sequenced sample was memory CD4+ T cells from blood. CDR3 region: CASSLDTQETQYF. CDR3 DNA: TGTGCCAGTAGTTTGGACACTCAAGAGACCCAGTACTTC.